The 19 T cell receptor beta chains given below trace back to one sample, sequenced in a study of T-cell reconstitution after alpha-beta-depleted transplantation in children. TCRbeta library preparation incorporated unique molecular identifiers. TCRdb re-analysed the PCR reads in MiXCR, keeping a single row per CDR3 protein. The repertoire holds approximately 1,000,000 distinct CDR3 sequences, with about 29% as singletons. The sample consisted of PBMCs, mostly from graft donor cells, taken 360 days after TCRalphabeta/CD19-depleted stem cell transplant. The receptors originated from a boy under two years old who had a stem cell transplant for SCID, so the T cells may come from the graft donor.

The chain carries TRBV6-1 and TRBJ2-7; the D gene is possibly TRBD1 (5 bases). This CDR3 contains 14 residues. CDR1 is MNHNS and CDR2 is SASEGT in the germline V gene. Trimming removed 0 bases at V and 2 bases at J, with 8 bases between. For the CDR3, the DNA is TGTGCCAGCAGTGAAGCCAGGGCACCCTACGAGCAGTACTTC. Its protein product is CASSEARAPYEQYF.

This clonotype was seen a few times. The V gene is TRBV28, the J gene TRBJ2-5; D is unclear. The CDR3 has 14 residues. The germline V gene has CDR1 MDHEN and CDR2 SYDVKM. Between the trimmed V and J ends, which lost 2 bases and 4 bases, there was a span of 11 bases. The CDR3 is CASSLAQTRETQYF. The CDR3 nucleotides are TGTGCCAGCAGTTTAGCACAGACGCGAGAGACCCAGTACTTC.

The sample holds a few counts of this clonotype. The chain employs TRBV5-1 and TRBJ1-5; perhaps TRBD1 as D (5 bases). The germline V and J ends were trimmed by 1 base and 5 bases, with 13 bases remaining between them. The CDR3 has 15 residues. CDR1 and CDR2 (germline): SGHRS, YFSETQ. CDR3 loop: CASSLSGREDQPQHF. CDR3 nucleotides: TGCGCCAGCAGCTTGTCGGGCAGGGAGGATCAGCCCCAGCATTTT. The complete variable domain, with remaining parts taken from reference TRBV5-1 and TRBJ1-5, reads KAGVTQTPRYLIKTRGQQVTLSCSPISGHRSVSWYQQTPGQGLQFLFEYFSETQRNKGNFPGRFSGRQFSNSRSEMNVSTLELGDSALYLCASSLSGREDQPQHFGDGTRLSIL.

The chain uses TRBV29-1 and TRBJ2-2, with 12 bases aligning to TRBD1. Trimming took 3 bases from V and 5 from J; bases not matched to a gene: 7. This CDR3 has 16 amino acids. Germline loops: CDR1 SQVTM, CDR2 ANQGSEA. CDR3 in amino acids: CSVDDPGQGATGELFF. CDR3 sequence (DNA): TGCAGCGTTGACGACCCGGGACAGGGGGCGACCGGGGAGCTGTTTTTT.

This sequence joins TRBV11-1 and TRBJ2-1, with 14 bases that match TRBD2. V lost 2 bases to trimming and J lost 1 base; unmatched junction nucleotides: 4. This CDR3 has 18 amino acids. CDR1 and CDR2 (germline): SGHAT, FQDESV (reference sequence). CDR3 residues: CASSLPGTSGGSYNEQFF. Written as DNA, the CDR3 is TGTGCCAGCAGCTTACCCGGGACTAGCGGGGGATCCTACAATGAGCAGTTCTTC.

CDR3: CASSLDGQRNSPLHF. Here the CDR3 DNA reads TGCGCCAGCAGCTTGGACGGACAGCGGAATTCACCCCTCCACTTT. The chain employs TRBV5-1 and TRBJ1-6; maybe TRBD1 (6 bases). Germline V gene data show CDR1 as SGHRS and CDR2 as YFSETQ. Between the trimmed V and J ends, which lost 0 bases and 7 bases, there was a span of 11 bases. CDR3 length equals 15 residues.

The V gene is TRBV5-1, the J gene TRBJ1-2; possible D gene TRBD1, 6 bases. The CDR3 contains 15 residues. CDR1 and CDR2 (germline): SGHRS, YFSETQ. V lost 2 bases and J 7 bases, leaving 18 bases between the germline ends. DNA for the CDR3: TGCGCCAGCAGCTTTGTCGTCACAGGGTTAAGTGGCTACACCTTC. Amino acid sequence: CASSFVVTGLSGYTF.

V and J are TRBV29-1 and TRBJ2-5; 10 bases align to TRBD1. V lost 7 bases to trimming and J lost 4 bases; unmatched junction nucleotides: 9. The germline V gene encodes CDR1 SQVTM and CDR2 ANQGSEA. The CDR3 totals 14 residues. CDR3 residues: CSGGQGIESETQYF. CDR3 nucleotide sequence: TGCAGCGGGGGACAGGGGATCGAGTCAGAGACCCAGTACTTC.

This clonotype occurred a few times. The CDR3 DNA follows: TGTGCCAGCAGCCCCTTAAGTAGCTCTGGGGCCAACGTCCTGACTTTC. Its translation: CASSPLSSSGANVLTF. The V gene is TRBV7-9, the J gene TRBJ2-6; D is undetermined. The CDR3 is 16 residues long. The V end was cut by 5 bases, the J end by 0 bases, with 11 bases between. Germline CDR1 and CDR2: SEHNR and FQNEAQ (reference sequence).

The V call is TRBV7-2, the J call TRBJ1-5; TRBD1 is a possible D gene (5 bases). The germline V gene has CDR1 SGHTA and CDR2 FQGNSA. The CDR3 is 15 amino acids. Trimming took 5 bases from V and 2 from J, leaving 13 bases between them. The CDR3, as DNA: TGTGCCAGCAGCGCCTTCGGGGGGGGCAATCAGCCCCAGCATTTT. Protein product: CASSAFGGGNQPQHF.

Ten or more counts support this clonotype. V is TRBV4-3 and J is TRBJ2-2; TRBD1 might be the D (5 bases). V was shortened by 1 base and J by 4 bases, with 10 bases between the two germline ends. The CDR3 sequence is 15 residues long. CDR1 is LGHNA, CDR2 YSLEER, per germline. The CDR3 DNA reads TGCGCCAGCAGCCAAGCGCGTAGGGGCACCGGGGAGCTGTTTTTT. This encodes CASSQARRGTGELFF.

This clonotype was seen only once. The chain has TRBV18 and TRBJ2-3, with TRBD2 as a possible D gene (5 bases). The CDR3 is 12 amino acids. Deletions cut 8 bases from V and 4 bases from J, with 10 bases between. The germline gives CDR1 KGHSH, CDR2 LQKENI. CDR3 sequence: CASEDSADTQYF. CDR3 nucleotide sequence: TGTGCCAGCGAGGACTCCGCAGATACGCAGTATTTT.

The chain recombines TRBV15 with TRBJ1-5; D call uncertain. Per germline, CDR1 LNHNV and CDR2 YYDKDF (reference sequence). The CDR3 consists of 14 residues. Trimming shortened V by 8 bases and J by 0 bases, and 11 bases separated the two germline ends. Written as DNA, the CDR3 is TGTGCCACCGGCTCGACTTATAGCAATCAGCCCCAGCATTTT. Translating it yields CATGSTYSNQPQHF. Full variable domain (outside the CDR3, taken from reference TRBV15 and TRBJ1-5): DAMVIQNPRYQVTQFGKPVTLSCSQTLNHNVMYWYQQKSSQAPKLLFHYYDKDFNNEADTPDNFQSRRPNTSFCFLDIRSPGLGDTAMYLCATGSTYSNQPQHFGDGTRLSIL.

The CDR3 DNA is TGCGCCAGCAGCTCGGGACTAGCGGCGGCCTTCTACAATGAGCAGTTCTTC. Its protein is CASSSGLAAAFYNEQFF. This chain uses TRBV5-1 with TRBJ2-1; 11 bases line up with TRBD2. V gave up 3 bases and J gave up 3 bases; unmatched junction bases: 8. The CDR3 covers 17 residues. Germline CDR1 SGHRS, CDR2 YFSETQ. The full variable domain, rest sourced from reference TRBV5-1 and TRBJ2-1, is KAGVTQTPRYLIKTRGQQVTLSCSPISGHRSVSWYQQTPGQGLQFLFEYFSETQRNKGNFPGRFSGRQFSNSRSEMNVSTLELGDSALYLCASSSGLAAAFYNEQFFGPGTRLTVL.

This clonotype was found a few times. This chain uses TRBV2 with TRBJ1-5; unclear D gene. Germline V lookup: CDR1 SNHLY, CDR2 FYNNEI. The ends were cut back, 6 bases at V and 7 bases at J, with 13 bases in the middle. The CDR3 runs to 13 residues. The CDR3 coding sequence is TGTGCCAGCAGCGCCCGGCGGGGACAGCCCCAGCATTTT. Translation: CASSARRGQPQHF. The whole variable domain, remainder taken from reference TRBV2 and TRBJ1-5, is EPEVTQTPSHQVTQMGQEVILRCVPISNHLYFYWYRQILGQKVEFLVSFYNNEISEKSEIFDDQFSVERPDGSNFTLKIRSTKLEDSAMYFCASSARRGQPQHFGDGTRLSIL.

The chain employs TRBV29-1 and TRBJ2-7, with no clear D. The germline V gene encodes CDR1 SQVTM and CDR2 ANQGSEA. The length of the CDR3 is 12 residues. Deletions cut 3 bases from V and 8 bases from J, with 14 bases between. The CDR3, as DNA: TGCAGCGTTGAGGGTAACACAAATCAGCAGTACTTC. Its protein product is CSVEGNTNQQYF.

V and J are TRBV5-1 and TRBJ2-7; D is uncertain. CDR1 SGHRS and CDR2 YFSETQ come from the germline V gene. The CDR3 is made up of 14 amino acids. Trimming took 2 bases from V and 2 from J, leaving 11 bases between them. The CDR3 region is CASSFYWKPYEQYF. CDR3 DNA sequence: TGCGCCAGCAGCTTCTATTGGAAGCCCTACGAGCAGTACTTC.

The chain uses TRBV24-1 and TRBJ2-5; D call uncertain. The germline V gene encodes CDR1 KGHDR and CDR2 SFDVKD. The CDR3 sequence is 14 residues long. Trimming pared 3 bases from V and 2 bases from J, leaving 9 bases between. The CDR3 DNA sequence: TGTGCCACCAGTGATACGGCTAGTCAAGAGACCCAGTACTTC. This gives the protein CATSDTASQETQYF.

The table lists this clonotype with many counts. The CDR3 nucleotides are TGTGCCAGCAGCCGGACAGGTGGCCTCATGAACACTGAAGCTTTCTTT. It yields the protein CASSRTGGLMNTEAFF. The V call is TRBV6-2 or TRBV6-3, the J call TRBJ1-1; 7 bases agree with TRBD1. The ends lost 6 bases at V and 0 bases at J; junction bases unmatched: 10. Germline V gives CDR1 MNHEY, CDR2 SVGEGT. The CDR3 contains 16 residues.